Listed here is a single T cell receptor beta chain. These data are taken from a study of blood T cell repertoires in COVID-19. As for the study in general: From the United States, Italy and Spain came samples of acute and convalescent COVID-19.

Profiled with immunoSEQ multiplex PCR; TCRdb holds only in-frame clones, not every one. The sample carries some 340,000 clones, around 86% recorded once. This CDR3 spans 14 amino acids. The germline CDR1 and CDR2 sequences are SSHAT and FNYEAQ (reference sequence). The V gene lost 1 base and the J gene lost 7 bases, with 8 bases spanning the gap. The chain employs TRBV7-7 and TRBJ1-6; no firm D call. Input material: PBMCs or T cells enriched from blood (not recorded which). The TCR sequence derives from a woman in her forties or fifties who had recovered from COVID-19. The CDR3, as DNA: TGTGCCAGCAGCTTAGGGGAGGCCAATTCACCCCTCCACTTT. This gives the protein CASSLGEANSPLHF.